The 14 T cell receptor beta chains below all came from one sample that was sequenced in a study of T cell responses to AZD1222 COVID-19 vaccine. Assay used: immunoSEQ multiplex PCR; TCRdb lists only in-frame clones, some missing. This table has 65,000 to 100,000 clones, 88% appearing once. Here the sequenced sample was peripheral blood, taken 28 days after the second AZD1222 dose. The receptor source for this set is an adult who received the AZD1222 COVID-19 vaccine.

This sequence joins TRBV6-5 and TRBJ1-2; D ambiguous. In germline, CDR1 is MNHEY, CDR2 SVGAGI. This CDR3 has 15 residues. The V end was cut by 1 base, the J end by 0 bases, with 9 bases between. The CDR3 nucleotides are TGTGCCAGCAGTTACTGGAAGGAAGCTAACTATGGCTACACCTTC. Its protein product is CASSYWKEANYGYTF.

V is TRBV13 and J is TRBJ2-3; 7 bases match TRBD2. This CDR3 is built from 17 residues. V was clipped by 3 bases and J by 8 bases; unmatched bases: 17. Germline V gene lookup returns CDR1 PRHDT and CDR2 FYEKMQ (reference sequence). The CDR3 region is CASSFSPTSLIGGTQYF. CDR3 DNA: TGTGCCAGCAGCTTCTCTCCGACTAGCCTGATCGGGGGTACGCAGTATTTT.

V gene TRBV18 combines with J gene TRBJ2-1, with 7 bases fitting TRBD2. The CDR3 spans 14 residues. Germline CDR1 is KGHSH and CDR2 is LQKENI. V lost 0 bases and J lost 4; bases outside the gene matches: 0. CDR3 residues: CASSPPGGYNEQFF. The CDR3 region has the DNA TGTGCCAGCTCACCACCGGGAGGGTACAATGAGCAGTTCTTC.

The V call is TRBV11-3, the J call TRBJ2-1; tentative D call: TRBD2 (6 bases). Germline loops: CDR1 SGHNT, CDR2 YENEEA. The CDR3 is made up of 14 amino acids. Deletions cut 3 bases from V and 10 bases from J, with 16 bases between. CDR3 residues: CASSFGGGPTEQFF. The CDR3 nucleotides are TGTGCCAGCAGCTTTGGCGGAGGGCCCACCGAGCAGTTCTTC. The complete variable domain, with remaining parts taken from reference TRBV11-3 and TRBJ2-1, reads EAGVVQSPRYKIIEKKQPVAFWCNPISGHNTLYWYLQNLGQGPELLIRYENEEAVDDSQLPKDRFSAERLKGVDSTLKIQPAELGDSAVYLCASSFGGGPTEQFFGPGTRLTVL.

The V and J genes are TRBV6-5 and TRBJ2-7, with D perhaps given as TRBD1 or TRBD2 (5 bases each). CDR1 MNHEY and CDR2 SVGAGI come from the germline V gene. Trimming shortened V by 3 bases and J by 1 base, and 13 bases separated the two germline ends. The CDR3 is made up of 15 amino acids. For the CDR3, the DNA is TGTGCCAGCAGTTATAGGATGGGGGTTTCCTACGAGCAGTACTTC. Translating it yields CASSYRMGVSYEQYF.

This chain connects TRBV3-1 (or the pseudogene TRBV3-2) to TRBJ1-4; D is unclear. The CDR3 contains 13 residues. V was pared by 0 bases and J by 10 bases, with 9 bases between. Per germline, CDR1 LGHDT and CDR2 YNNKEL (reference sequence). CDR3 coding DNA: TGTGCCAGCAGCCAAGATTACATGGGAAAACTGTTTTTT. Its protein product is CASSQDYMGKLFF.

J is TRBJ1-1 and V is TRBV9, with a possible D match to TRBD1 (6 bases). The germline gives CDR1 SGDLS, CDR2 YYNGEE. V was shortened by 5 bases and J by 6 bases, with 17 bases between the two germline ends. This CDR3 is 14 amino acids long. CDR3 residues: CASSEGGILPEAFF. The CDR3 DNA sequence: TGTGCCAGCAGTGAGGGGGGGATATTACCTGAAGCTTTCTTT.

CDR3 sequence: CASSIRTGIYEQYF. The CDR3 nucleotides are TGTGCCAGCAGCATCCGGACAGGGATCTACGAGCAGTACTTC. The chain carries TRBV7-9 and TRBJ2-7, with 8 bases that match TRBD1. The CDR3 sequence is 14 residues long. V dropped 5 bases and J dropped 3; count of bases not matched to a gene: 6. Germline assignment: CDR1 SEHNR and CDR2 FQNEAQ (reference sequence).

The chain has TRBV27 and TRBJ1-2; perhaps TRBD1 as D (6 bases). V was trimmed by 5 bases and J by 0 bases, leaving 13 bases between them. Germline V gene lookup returns CDR1 MNHEY and CDR2 SMNVEV (reference sequence). This CDR3 region has 15 residues. The chain's CDR3 is CASSPSGGANYGYTF. Written as DNA, the CDR3 is TGTGCCAGCAGTCCCTCTGGGGGCGCTAACTATGGCTACACCTTC.

This chain uses TRBV10-3 with TRBJ1-2, with 8 bases aligning to TRBD1. Looked up from germline, CDR1 is ENHRY and CDR2 is SYGVKD. The CDR3 covers 13 residues. V shed 5 bases and J 4 bases; nucleotides not matched to a gene: 3. CDR3 nucleotides: TGTGCCATCAGTTCAACAGGGGGCTATGGCTACACCTTC. It codes for CAISSTGGYGYTF.

The chain joins TRBV4-3 to TRBJ2-3; the D gene is possibly TRBD2 (6 bases). The CDR3 sequence is 14 residues long. The germline CDR1 and CDR2 sequences are LGHNA and YSLEER. The ends were cut back, 0 bases at V and 10 bases at J, with 14 bases in the middle. Written as DNA, the CDR3 is TGCGCCAGCAGCCAAGATCTGGCGGGAACGGCGCAGTATTTT. It specifies CASSQDLAGTAQYF.

This chain uses TRBV27 with TRBJ2-1; D uncertain. CDR3 length equals 14 residues. Germline assignment: CDR1 MNHEY and CDR2 SMNVEV (reference sequence). V lost 10 bases and J 7 bases, leaving 20 bases between the germline ends. The CDR3 DNA follows: TGTGCCACTAGTTTATCGTCGAGCCTGAATGAGCAGTTCTTC. It codes for CATSLSSSLNEQFF.

The V and J genes are TRBV7-9 and TRBJ1-1; no clear D. This CDR3 comprises 14 residues. V gave up 2 bases and J gave up 4 bases, with 11 bases separating them. From germline, CDR1 is SEHNR and CDR2 FQNEAQ (reference sequence). CDR3: CASSLSRRGTEAFF. CDR3 bases: TGTGCCAGCAGCTTATCCAGGCGGGGCACTGAAGCTTTCTTT.

Only one count was recorded for this clone. The genes are TRBV6-1 and TRBJ2-2; D ambiguous. V lost 0 bases to trimming and J lost 1 base, with 9 bases between them. Germline CDR1 reads MNHNS; CDR2 reads SASEGT. This CDR3 contains 16 residues. The CDR3 bases are TGTGCCAGCAGTGAAGCCAGGCTTATGAACACCGGGGAGCTGTTTTTT. It encodes CASSEARLMNTGELFF.